Presented here are 20 T cell receptor beta chains from one specimen sequenced in a study of shared clonotypes between healthy human individuals. Here immunoSEQ multiplex PCR was the method, and the copy in TCRdb shows in-frame clones only, minus some. This sample has 900,000 to 1,200,000 clones, with 70% to 80% found just once. What was sequenced was memory CD4+ T cells from PBMCs. Subset reported: CD45RA-negative fraction. Receptor source: a man aged 18-30 years in good health. Some clones in this sample may be carry-over from other donors' samples.

This sequence joins TRBV18 and TRBJ2-2; 7 positions match TRBD1. The CDR3 is 16 residues long. The junction had 5 bases not matched to a gene; V was cut back by 3 bases and J by 1 base. Per the germline V gene, CDR1 is KGHSH and CDR2 is LQKENI. The CDR3 spells CASSPGQLWNTGELFF. CDR3 DNA: TGTGCCAGCTCACCGGGACAGTTATGGAACACCGGGGAGCTGTTTTTT.

The chain carries TRBV5-1 and TRBJ2-1, with 10 bases lining up with TRBD1. With 4 bases clipped from V and 4 bases from J, the junction kept 5 bases outside the gene matches. The CDR3 is 15 amino acids. The germline CDR1 and CDR2 sequences are SGHRS and YFSETQ. CDR3 DNA: TGCGCCAGCAGCCCCGGGACAGGGGCTTACAATGAGCAGTTCTTC. This codes for CASSPGTGAYNEQFF. Looking up the rest from reference TRBV5-1 and TRBJ2-1 gives the full variable domain: KAGVTQTPRYLIKTRGQQVTLSCSPISGHRSVSWYQQTPGQGLQFLFEYFSETQRNKGNFPGRFSGRQFSNSRSEMNVSTLELGDSALYLCASSPGTGAYNEQFFGPGTRLTVL.

V usage is TRBV15 and J usage is TRBJ1-4; D is uncertain. V was clipped by 0 bases and J by 5 bases, with 10 bases between them. Germline V gives CDR1 LNHNV, CDR2 YYDKDF (reference sequence). This CDR3 comprises 15 residues. CDR3 sequence (DNA): TGTGCCACCAGCAGAGATTATACAGAAAATGAAAAACTGTTTTTT. Translation gives CATSRDYTENEKLFF.

The chain combines TRBV11-2 with TRBJ1-1; D is uncertain. Deletions cut 11 bases from V and 0 bases from J, with 13 bases between. The germline CDR1 and CDR2 sequences are SGHAT and FQNNGV. There are 13 residues in the CDR3. CDR3 bases: TGTGCCGCAAGCATAGGCCTGAACACTGAAGCTTTCTTT. Encoded protein: CAASIGLNTEAFF.

This clone was seen only a few times. This chain joins TRBV15 and TRBJ2-1; D might be TRBD2 (5 bases). Germline assignment: CDR1 LNHNV and CDR2 YYDKDF (reference sequence). The V end was cut by 1 base, the J end by 3 bases, with 7 bases between. This CDR3 has 14 amino acids. CDR3 nucleotides: TGTGCCACCAGCAGAGGACGGGACTACAATGAGCAGTTCTTC. Its protein is CATSRGRDYNEQFF.

This sequence joins TRBV4-1 and TRBJ1-3, with D hard to call. The CDR3 loop spans 18 amino acids. Germline V gene data show CDR1 as MGHRA and CDR2 as YSYEKL. Trimming took 0 bases from V and 0 from J, leaving 15 bases between them. As DNA, the CDR3 is TGCGCCAGCAGCCAAGAATGGTCCCACCTTAGCTCTGGAAACACCATATATTTT. It yields the protein CASSQEWSHLSSGNTIYF.

A word on this clone: Distinct nucleotide sequences in the sample also encode this CDR3. This chain connects TRBV28 to TRBJ2-6, with D hard to call. The V gene's germline CDR1 is MDHEN and CDR2 SYDVKM. Trimming cost V 6 bases and J 2 bases, with 11 bases left between them. The CDR3 covers 15 residues. CDR3 residues: CASSLGGAGANVLTF. Written as DNA, the CDR3 is TGTGCCAGCAGCCTCGGTGGGGCTGGGGCCAACGTCCTGACTTTC.

The gene calls are TRBV6-1 and TRBJ2-5; tentatively, D is TRBD1 or TRBD2 (6 bases each). The V gene lost 8 bases and the J gene lost 4 bases, with 20 bases spanning the gap. The CDR3 consists of 15 residues. The germline CDR1 and CDR2 sequences are MNHNS and SASEGT. The CDR3 region is CASQKGGTWGETQYF. CDR3 DNA: TGTGCCAGCCAAAAGGGGGGAACGTGGGGAGAGACCCAGTACTTC.

The rearrangement links TRBV19 to TRBJ2-1; TRBD2 agrees at 9 bases. V dropped 6 bases and J dropped 3; count of bases not matched to a gene: 6. The CDR3 sequence is 15 residues long. Germline V lookup: CDR1 LNHDA, CDR2 SQIVND (reference sequence). CDR3 protein: CASRGGLADYNEQFF. DNA for the CDR3: TGTGCCAGTAGGGGGGGACTAGCTGACTACAATGAGCAGTTCTTC.

This clone came up once. This chain connects TRBV2 to TRBJ1-1, with 10 bases fitting TRBD1. The trim removed 4 bases at V and 4 bases at J, leaving 0 bases unmatched. The germline V gene encodes CDR1 SNHLY and CDR2 FYNNEI. The CDR3 is 13 residues long. This CDR3 is CASSGQGATEAFF. The CDR3 DNA is TGTGCCAGCAGTGGACAGGGGGCCACTGAAGCTTTCTTT.

This clone was seen once. Distinct nucleotide sequences in the sample also encode this CDR3. V is TRBV6-1 and J is TRBJ2-3; no clear D gene. Between the trimmed V and J ends, which lost 1 base and 2 bases, there was a span of 4 bases. CDR1 is MNHNS, CDR2 SASEGT, per germline. CDR3 length: 13 residues. The CDR3 spells CASSEVPTDTQYF. The CDR3 nucleotides are TGTGCCAGCAGTGAAGTACCCACAGATACGCAGTATTTT.

V is TRBV9 and J is TRBJ2-1; D ambiguous. V gave up 5 bases and J gave up 8 bases, with 17 bases separating them. The CDR3 spans 14 residues. CDR1 and CDR2 from the germline V gene are SGDLS and YYNGEE. In DNA, the CDR3 is TGTGCCAGCAGAAAGGGCCAGGTCGTGGATGAGCAGTTCTTC. Its protein is CASRKGQVVDEQFF.

CDR3 region: CASSLAGGRMNTEAFF. The CDR3 nucleotides are TGCGCCAGCAGCTTGGCGGGTGGTCGCATGAACACTGAAGCTTTCTTT. This chain joins TRBV5-1 and TRBJ1-1; D gene uncertain. V was clipped by 0 bases and J by 0 bases, with 12 bases between them. The CDR3 is 16 amino acids. Germline CDR1 SGHRS, CDR2 YFSETQ. Full variable domain (missing parts from reference TRBV5-1 and TRBJ1-1): KAGVTQTPRYLIKTRGQQVTLSCSPISGHRSVSWYQQTPGQGLQFLFEYFSETQRNKGNFPGRFSGRQFSNSRSEMNVSTLELGDSALYLCASSLAGGRMNTEAFFGQGTRLTVV.

The V and J genes are TRBV20-1 and TRBJ1-1; D gene uncertain. The CDR3 extends over 10 amino acids. V lost 3 bases and J 14 bases, leaving 13 bases between the germline ends. The germline CDR1 and CDR2 sequences are DFQATT and SNEGSKA (reference sequence). The CDR3 DNA reads as TGCAGTGCTAGGAAAGCAGGCGGATTCTTT. The encoded protein is CSARKAGGFF.

This clone appeared a few times. The V and J genes are TRBV7-6 and TRBJ2-5, with 8 bases aligning to TRBD2. CDR3 length: 16 amino acids. CDR1 and CDR2 (germline): SGHVS, FNYEAQ. The junction had 8 bases not matched to a gene; V was cut back by 0 bases and J by 5 bases. The chain's CDR3 is CASSLALVAGTETQYF. CDR3 bases: TGTGCCAGCAGCTTAGCGTTAGTAGCGGGGACGGAGACCCAGTACTTC.

The chain couples TRBV9 to TRBJ1-1, with unresolved D. This CDR3 has 14 residues. V lost 0 bases and J lost 5, with 11 bases in between. Germline V CDR1 and CDR2: SGDLS, YYNGEE. DNA for the CDR3: TGTGCCAGCAGCGTAGAACCCGCGGGGACTGAAGCTTTCTTT. The encoded protein is CASSVEPAGTEAFF.

J is TRBJ2-2 and V is TRBV4-2; 10 bases are shared with TRBD2. CDR1 is LGHNA and CDR2 is YNFKEQ in the germline V gene. The V segment lost 4 bases and the J segment 7 bases; nucleotides outside the gene matches: 12. The CDR3 length is 17 residues. CDR3 residues: CASSPYGSGRGYGELFF. DNA of the CDR3: TGTGCCAGCAGCCCTTACGGGAGCGGGAGGGGCTACGGGGAGCTGTTTTTT.

DNA of the CDR3: TGTGCCAGCAGCTTCTTCGGACCGGAGGTCAATGAGCAGTTCTTC. Encoded protein: CASSFFGPEVNEQFF. The J gene is TRBJ2-1, the V gene TRBV5-6, with D possibly matching TRBD2 (5 bases). Germline-derived CDR1 and CDR2 are SGHDT and YYEEEE. V gave up 2 bases and J gave up 6 bases, with 15 bases separating them. The CDR3 spans 15 residues.

The chain employs TRBV5-1 and TRBJ2-6; D is uncertain. V lost 0 bases to trimming and J lost 2 bases, with 9 bases between them. The CDR3 runs 16 residues. The V gene's germline CDR1 is SGHRS and CDR2 YFSETQ. CDR3 residues: CASSLAGGTGANVLTF. CDR3 DNA sequence: TGCGCCAGCAGCTTGGCCGGCGGAACTGGGGCCAACGTCCTGACTTTC.

Concerning this clone: The missing conserved phenylalanine or tryptophan at the end of this CDR3 makes a read error likely. The DNA is omitted, as the CDR3 cannot be located on it reliably, and the CDR3 follows TCRdb's listing. The chain uses TRBV10-1 and TRBJ1-4; TRBD1 is the table's D call, not checked against the DNA. Germline V lookup: CDR1 WNHNN, CDR2 SYGVQD (reference sequence). The CDR3 is 11 amino acids in total, end residues counted. The CDR3 protein is CAVHWFPGQGA.